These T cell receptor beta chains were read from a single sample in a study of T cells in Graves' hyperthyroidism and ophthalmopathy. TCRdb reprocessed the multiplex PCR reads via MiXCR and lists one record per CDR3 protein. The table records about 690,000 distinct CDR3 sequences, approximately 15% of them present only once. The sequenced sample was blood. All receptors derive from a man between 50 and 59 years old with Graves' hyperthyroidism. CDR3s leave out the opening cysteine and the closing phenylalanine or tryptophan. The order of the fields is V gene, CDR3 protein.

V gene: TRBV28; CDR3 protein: ASSGLAGRNNEQF
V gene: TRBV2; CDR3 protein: ANGWAEAF
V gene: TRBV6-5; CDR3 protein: ASSYSPREGPYNEQF
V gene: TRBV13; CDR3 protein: ASSPGNGGVGYT
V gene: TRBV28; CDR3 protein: ASSSGVGETQY
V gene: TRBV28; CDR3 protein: ASHSQGGRQPQH
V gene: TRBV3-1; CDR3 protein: ASSQPTPLAEQY
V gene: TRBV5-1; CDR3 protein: ASSFSLRDRSSYEQY
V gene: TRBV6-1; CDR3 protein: ASRNHLASYEQY
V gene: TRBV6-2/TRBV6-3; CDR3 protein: ASSFTGGMDIQY
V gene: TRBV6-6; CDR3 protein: ASSYGRRETEAF
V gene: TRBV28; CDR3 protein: ASSPMKGLAITDTQY
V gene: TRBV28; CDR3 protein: ASSFLSAF
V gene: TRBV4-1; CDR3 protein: ASSQMGQGQETQY
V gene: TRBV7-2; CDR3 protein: ASSLRRLAGVGTDTQY
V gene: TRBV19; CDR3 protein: ASRDRGGGNQPQH
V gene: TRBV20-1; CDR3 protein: SARAAGEGDTQY
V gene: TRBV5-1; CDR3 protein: ASSLEPGTGRTEAF
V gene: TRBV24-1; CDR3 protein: ATSRTSTDTQY
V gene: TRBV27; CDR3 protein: ASSPRGGLGLEQY